A selection of T cell receptor beta chains follows, all from one sample in a study of cytomegalovirus exposure and HLA in healthy donors. TCRdb's table, derived via immunoSEQ multiplex PCR, lists solely in-frame clones and lacks some. The repertoire holds about 110,000 clones, with under 85% as singletons. The sample taken for sequencing was PBMCs. The source of these receptors is a woman aged 40 to 50 in good health and CMV-seropositive. Each CDR3 is given with its conserved first and last residue. A D gene is named only where the DNA matches it firmly. Size is omitted from some rows. Given values are once, few, many or a class for expanded clones.

TRBV6-5	-	TRBJ2-7	14	-	TGTGCCAGCTGCAAGAGGACATCCTCCTACGAGCAGTACTTC	CASCKRTSSYEQYF
TRBV19	-	TRBJ2-2	12	-	TGTGCCAGTAGTTACTACACCGGGGAGCTGTTTTTT	CASSYYTGELFF
TRBV6-1	TRBD2	TRBJ2-5	14	-	TGTGCCAGCAGTGTCGGGAGGGCCCCGGAGACCCAGTACTTC	CASSVGRAPETQYF
TRBV5-5	TRBD1	TRBJ1-5	16	-	TGTGCCAGCAGCTTAAGAGCCGGGACAGAAAATCAGCCCCAGCATTTT	CASSLRAGTENQPQHF
TRBV19	TRBD2	TRBJ2-1	14	-	TGTGCCAGTAGATGGCGGGGGGACTACAATGAGCAGTTCTTC	CASRWRGDYNEQFF
TRBV19	TRBD1	TRBJ1-6	14	-	TGTGCCAGTCGTACAGGGGAGGGTGAATCACCCCTCCACTTT	CASRTGEGESPLHF
TRBV4-3	TRBD1	TRBJ1-4	16	-	TGCGCCAGCAGCCAAGGAGTCCGACAGGGGGATGAAAAACTGTTTTTT	CASSQGVRQGDEKLFF
TRBV27	TRBD2	TRBJ2-1	14	few	TGTGCCAGCAGTTCCCCGGGACTAGCGGATGAGCAGTTCTTC	CASSSPGLADEQFF
TRBV4-3	-	TRBJ1-1	16	-	TGCGCCAGCAGCGCGGCCCGAGGACAATTGAACACTGAAGCTTTCTTT	CASSAARGQLNTEAFF
TRBV15	TRBD1	TRBJ1-5	16	-	TGTGCCACCAGCAGCGGGGGGACAGGGGATAATCAGCCCCAGCATTTT	CATSSGGTGDNQPQHF
TRBV28	-	TRBJ2-7	14	-	TGTGCCAGCAGTTCAACAGGGCGGGGGAGGGAGCAGTACTTC	CASSSTGRGREQYF
TRBV5-6	-	TRBJ2-3	14	few	TGTGCCAGCAGCCCCAGACTGAACGCGGATACGCAGTATTTT	CASSPRLNADTQYF
TRBV5-1	TRBD1	TRBJ2-3	18	-	TGCGCCAGCAGCTTGGCTTCTCAAGGACAGGGGCCCATAGATACGCAGTATTTT	CASSLASQGQGPIDTQYF
TRBV4-2	-	TRBJ2-1	16	-	TGTGCCAGCAGCCAAGATGAGGGTAGGGCCTACAATGAGCAGTTCTTC	CASSQDEGRAYNEQFF
TRBV6-6	-	TRBJ1-1	13	-	TGTGCCAGCAGAGTAAACAGTGACACTGAAGCTTTCTTT	CASRVNSDTEAFF
TRBV14	-	TRBJ2-2	15	few	TGTGCCAGCAGCCAAGGTCTCCCCGGGACCGGGGAGCTGTTTTTT	CASSQGLPGTGELFF
TRBV7-2	TRBD2	TRBJ2-5	15	-	TGTGCCAGCAGCTTAGCGCGTACTAGCGGAGTGACCCAGTACTTC	CASSLARTSGVTQYF
TRBV11-3	-	TRBJ1-2	15	-	TGTGCCAGCAGCTTAGAAACAGGGCGGCACTATGGCTACACCTTC	CASSLETGRHYGYTF
TRBV7-3	TRBD1	TRBJ1-2	13	few	TGTGCCAGCAGCTTAACGTTCACAGGGGACTACACCTTC	CASSLTFTGDYTF
TRBV28	-	TRBJ1-5	14	-	TGTGCCAGCAGTTTAGGGCAGCTTAATCAGCCCCAGCATTTT	CASSLGQLNQPQHF
TRBV29-1	-	TRBJ2-1	12	-	TGCAGCGTCTCCGGGGGCTACAATGAGCAGTTCTTC	CSVSGGYNEQFF
TRBV7-9	TRBD1	TRBJ2-1	16	-	TGTGCCAGCAGCTTAATAACAGGGGGCCCCTACAATGAGCAGTTCTTC	CASSLITGGPYNEQFF
TRBV5-4	-	TRBJ1-5	13	-	TGTGCCAGCAGCTTCGGCCGGGATCAGCCCCAGCATTTT	CASSFGRDQPQHF
TRBV5-1	-	TRBJ2-3	13	-	TGCGCCAGCAGCTTTCGGTATCCAGATACGCAGTATTTT	CASSFRYPDTQYF
TRBV4-1	-	TRBJ2-7	15	-	TGCGCCAGCAGCCGCAGCCCCGACAGCGCCTACGAGCAGTACTTC	CASSRSPDSAYEQYF
TRBV2	TRBD2	TRBJ2-3	17	-	TGTGCCAGCAGTTCCGGCCCCCTAGCGGGAGGCACAGATACGCAGTATTTT	CASSSGPLAGGTDTQYF
TRBV27	-	TRBJ1-1	15	-	TGTGCCAGCAGTTTAGACGACGGACAGAACACTGAAGCTTTCTTT	CASSLDDGQNTEAFF
TRBV27	TRBD1	TRBJ1-5	14	few	TGTGCCAGCAGTCTCGACAGGGGGTATCAGCCCCAGCATTTT	CASSLDRGYQPQHF
TRBV27	-	TRBJ2-7	15	-	TGTGCCAGCAGTTTTTTGGGCAGTGGCTCCTACGAGCAGTACTTC	CASSFLGSGSYEQYF
TRBV27	-	TRBJ2-7	13	-	TGTGCCAGCAGAAGGGGCGCAACCTACGAGCAGTACTTC	CASRRGATYEQYF
TRBV4-3	-	TRBJ1-6	18	-	TGCGCCAGCAGCCAAGTCGATTGGTGGAGCTCCTATAATTCACCCCTCCACTTT	CASSQVDWWSSYNSPLHF
TRBV7-3	TRBD2	TRBJ2-1	12	-	TGTGCCAGCAGCTTAAGGGAGGGAGAGCAGTTCTTC	CASSLREGEQFF
TRBV29-1	-	TRBJ2-2	15	few	TGCAGCGTCGGGGCGAGGGGGGGGAACACCGGGGAGCTGTTTTTT	CSVGARGGNTGELFF
TRBV9	-	TRBJ2-7	15	-	TGTGCCAGCAGCATCGGGGTGGGAGGAACTTACGAGCAGTACTTC	CASSIGVGGTYEQYF
TRBV19	-	TRBJ1-5	15	-	TGTGCCAGTACCCCCAGGGGTTGGGGCAATCAGCCCCAGCATTTT	CASTPRGWGNQPQHF
TRBV6-6	-	TRBJ2-5	14	few	TGTGCCAGCACCGAAGATCGGTACCAAGAGACCCAGTACTTC	CASTEDRYQETQYF
TRBV7-9	-	TRBJ2-7	14	-	TGTGCCAGCAGCTTAGGTGGCAAGGGGGACGAGCAGTACTTC	CASSLGGKGDEQYF
TRBV6-5	-	TRBJ2-3	15	-	TGTGCCAGCGGTCCGAAGGGGGTTGGCACAGATACGCAGTATTTT	CASGPKGVGTDTQYF
TRBV11-3	-	TRBJ1-1	18	-	TGTGCCAGCAGCGCCAACGGACTCCTAGCTTTGATGAACACTGAAGCTTTCTTT	CASSANGLLALMNTEAFF
TRBV5-1	-	TRBJ2-5	13	once	TGCGCCAGCAGCTTAGCGGTAGAGGAGACCCAGTACTTC	CASSLAVEETQYF
TRBV11-2	-	TRBJ1-1	15	-	TGTGCCAGCAGCCCCCAAGGGGCGCGGGGCTTAGAAGCTTTCTTT	CASSPQGARGLEAFF
TRBV18	TRBD1	TRBJ1-5	15	-	TGTGCCAGCTCGCGGGACAGGGGTAGCAATCAGCCCCAGCATTTT	CASSRDRGSNQPQHF
TRBV5-8	TRBD1	TRBJ1-6	19	-	TGTGCCAGCAGCTCAACAGGGGGCGCTTCCCACTCCTATAATTCACCCCTCCACTTT	CASSSTGGASHSYNSPLHF
TRBV18	TRBD2	TRBJ2-1	17	-	TGTGCCAGCTCACCCCCGAAGACTAGCGGGAGGGCCGGTGAGCAGTTCTTC	CASSPPKTSGRAGEQFF
TRBV4-2	-	TRBJ2-1	13	-	TGTGCCAGCAGCCAAGAACAGTGGAATGAGCAGTTCTTC	CASSQEQWNEQFF
TRBV11-2	TRBD2	TRBJ2-7	19	once	TGTGCCAGCAGCTTATACCCATCCCGACCTAGCGGGGGGACCTACGAGCAGTACTTC	CASSLYPSRPSGGTYEQYF
TRBV5-1	-	TRBJ2-2	14	-	TGCGCCAGCAGCTCCCTAGCGAACACCGGGGAGCTGTTTTTT	CASSSLANTGELFF
TRBV5-1	TRBD2	TRBJ2-5	17	-	TGCGCCAGCAGCTTGGCTGGGGCAGCGGGGAGGGGAGAGACCCAGTACTTC	CASSLAGAAGRGETQYF
TRBV28	-	TRBJ2-1	16	-	TGTGCCAGCAGATCCAGGCGGAGACTTTTAGGGGATGAGCAGTTCTTC	CASRSRRRLLGDEQFF
TRBV19	TRBD1	TRBJ1-2	17	-	TGTGCCAGTAGTATCACCGGGACAGGGGTCACTAACTATGGCTACACCTTC	CASSITGTGVTNYGYTF
TRBV2	TRBD1	TRBJ1-1	11	few	TGTGCCAGCAGAGAGGACAGGGGAACTTTCTTT	CASREDRGTFF
TRBV5-6	TRBD2	TRBJ2-1	14	once	TGTGCCAGCAGCACGGGACTAGTATTCTATGAGCAGTTCTTC	CASSTGLVFYEQFF